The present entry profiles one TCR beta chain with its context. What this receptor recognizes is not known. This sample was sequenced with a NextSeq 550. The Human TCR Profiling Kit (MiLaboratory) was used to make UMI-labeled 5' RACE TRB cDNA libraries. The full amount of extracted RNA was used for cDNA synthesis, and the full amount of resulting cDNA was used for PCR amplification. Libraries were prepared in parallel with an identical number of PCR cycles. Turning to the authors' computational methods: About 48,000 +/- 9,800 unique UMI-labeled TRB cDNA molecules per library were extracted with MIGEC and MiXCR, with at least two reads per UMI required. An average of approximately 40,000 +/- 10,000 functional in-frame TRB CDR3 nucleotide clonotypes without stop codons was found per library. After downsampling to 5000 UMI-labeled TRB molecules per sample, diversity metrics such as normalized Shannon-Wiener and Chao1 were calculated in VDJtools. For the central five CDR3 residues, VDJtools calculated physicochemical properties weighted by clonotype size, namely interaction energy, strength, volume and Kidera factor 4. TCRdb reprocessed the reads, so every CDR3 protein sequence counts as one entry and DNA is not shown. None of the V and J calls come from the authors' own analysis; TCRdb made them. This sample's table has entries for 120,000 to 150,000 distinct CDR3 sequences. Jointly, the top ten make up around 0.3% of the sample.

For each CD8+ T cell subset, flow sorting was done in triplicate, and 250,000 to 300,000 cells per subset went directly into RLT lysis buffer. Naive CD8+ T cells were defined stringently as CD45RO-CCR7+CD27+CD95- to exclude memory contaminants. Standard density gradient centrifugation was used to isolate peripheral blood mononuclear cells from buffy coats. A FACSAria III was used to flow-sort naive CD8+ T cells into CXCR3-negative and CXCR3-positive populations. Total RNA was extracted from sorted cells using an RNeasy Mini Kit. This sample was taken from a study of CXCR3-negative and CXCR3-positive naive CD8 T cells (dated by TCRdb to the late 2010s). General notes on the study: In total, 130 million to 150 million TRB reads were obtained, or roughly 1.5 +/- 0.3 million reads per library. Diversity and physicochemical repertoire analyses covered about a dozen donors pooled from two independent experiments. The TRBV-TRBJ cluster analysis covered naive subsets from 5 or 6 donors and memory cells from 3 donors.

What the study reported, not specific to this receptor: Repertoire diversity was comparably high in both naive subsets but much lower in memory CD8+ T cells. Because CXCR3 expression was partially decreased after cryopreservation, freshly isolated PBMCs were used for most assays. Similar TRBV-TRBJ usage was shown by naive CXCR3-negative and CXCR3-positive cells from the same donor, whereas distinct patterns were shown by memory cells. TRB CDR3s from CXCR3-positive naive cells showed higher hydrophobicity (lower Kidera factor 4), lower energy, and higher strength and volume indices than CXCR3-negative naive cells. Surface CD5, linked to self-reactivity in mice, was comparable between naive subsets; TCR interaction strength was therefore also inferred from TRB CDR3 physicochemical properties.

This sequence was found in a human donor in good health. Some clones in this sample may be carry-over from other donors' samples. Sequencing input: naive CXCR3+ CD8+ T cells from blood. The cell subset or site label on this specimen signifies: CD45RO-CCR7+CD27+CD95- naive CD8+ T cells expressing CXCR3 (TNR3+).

The CDR3 amino acid sequence is: CASSLYGTSSAGQYF. The chain uses TRBV7-3 and TRBJ2-7; the TCRdb call, TRBD2, lacks DNA for checking. Sequences SGHTA (CDR1) and FQGTGA (CDR2) are obtained from the germline V gene. The cysteine opens and the phenylalanine closes a CDR3 of 15 amino acids. No DNA was logged.